These T cell receptor beta chains were read from a single sample in a study of CD8 T cells in Susac syndrome. TCRdb reprocessed the immunoSEQ multiplex PCR reads with MiXCR, giving one entry per CDR3 protein. Among more than 150,000 distinct CDR3 sequences listed, about 94% were seen once. Sequenced input: CD8+ T cells from PBMCs. All receptors come from a human donor with multiple sclerosis. CDR3s include the opening cysteine and the closing phenylalanine or tryptophan. A D gene is named only where the DNA matches it firmly. Clone sizes are given selectively: once, few, many, or a class where the clone is expanded.

clone size: -
D gene: -
V gene: TRBV30
CDR3 protein: CAWREAGSSGANVLTF

clone size: once
D gene: -
V gene: TRBV9
CDR3 protein: CASSPFASYNEQFF

clone size: -
D gene: -
V gene: TRBV24-1
CDR3 protein: CATSETRYHGELFF

clone size: -
D gene: TRBD1
V gene: TRBV7-9
CDR3 protein: CASSRSGTGDYEQYF

clone size: once
D gene: -
V gene: TRBV4-1
CDR3 protein: CASSPRSGTAYEQYF

clone size: -
D gene: -
V gene: TRBV7-8
CDR3 protein: CASSSPVTEAFF

clone size: -
D gene: -
V gene: TRBV30
CDR3 protein: CASPGDNNYGYTF

clone size: once
D gene: -
V gene: TRBV29-1
CDR3 protein: CSVEDGSTNEKLFF

clone size: -
D gene: -
V gene: TRBV7-8
CDR3 protein: CASSLAEGAHNEQFF

clone size: -
D gene: TRBD2
V gene: TRBV29-1
CDR3 protein: CSVVGTSGGAYNEQFF

clone size: once
D gene: -
V gene: TRBV6-5
CDR3 protein: CASSYSKNRLQETQYF

clone size: -
D gene: TRBD2
V gene: TRBV29-1
CDR3 protein: CSVEGSQRGVNEQFF

clone size: -
D gene: TRBD2
V gene: TRBV6-2/TRBV6-3
CDR3 protein: CASSRKALAGSYNEQFF

clone size: once
D gene: TRBD1
V gene: TRBV27
CDR3 protein: CASSLSRGTGNTEAFF

clone size: -
D gene: TRBD2
V gene: TRBV7-8
CDR3 protein: CASSPKAGGGGTNTGELFF

clone size: -
D gene: -
V gene: TRBV6-2/TRBV6-3
CDR3 protein: CASSSRDIWFF

clone size: -
D gene: TRBD2
V gene: TRBV19
CDR3 protein: CASSIGAGVQETQYF

clone size: once
D gene: -
V gene: TRBV7-9
CDR3 protein: CASSLGGLNEQFF

clone size: -
D gene: -
V gene: TRBV15
CDR3 protein: CATSSTTTWTDNQPQHF

clone size: many
D gene: TRBD1
V gene: TRBV13
CDR3 protein: CASGGQGILDTQYF

clone size: -
D gene: -
V gene: TRBV27
CDR3 protein: CASSSPMGTLHF

clone size: -
D gene: -
V gene: TRBV5-6
CDR3 protein: CASSLSRDGNQPQHF

clone size: -
D gene: -
V gene: TRBV14
CDR3 protein: CASSQGRDTLNTGELFF

clone size: -
D gene: TRBD1
V gene: TRBV3-1
CDR3 protein: CASSQGSDRGPSTEAFF